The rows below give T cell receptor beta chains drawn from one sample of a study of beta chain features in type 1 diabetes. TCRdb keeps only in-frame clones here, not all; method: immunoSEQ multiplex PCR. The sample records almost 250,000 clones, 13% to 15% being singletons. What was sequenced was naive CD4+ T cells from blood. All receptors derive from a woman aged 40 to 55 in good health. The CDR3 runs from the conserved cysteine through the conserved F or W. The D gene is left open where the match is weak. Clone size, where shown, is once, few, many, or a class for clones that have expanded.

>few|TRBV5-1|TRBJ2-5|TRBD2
TGCGCCAGCAGAGCCGCTCTAGCGGGGGGCCTCCAAGAGACCCAGTACTTC
CASRAALAGGLQETQYF
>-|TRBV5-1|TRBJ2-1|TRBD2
TGCGCCAGCAGCTCGAGATTCGGGGCGGGGGGAAACAATGAGCAGTTCTTC
CASSSRFGAGGNNEQFF
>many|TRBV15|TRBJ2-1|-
TGTGCCACCAGCAGAGGAACGGGGATGTACAATGAGCAGTTCTTC
CATSRGTGMYNEQFF
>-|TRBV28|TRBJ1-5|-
TGTGCCAGCAGTTCCCCCTGGGGGGGCTATCAGCCCCAGCATTTT
CASSSPWGGYQPQHF
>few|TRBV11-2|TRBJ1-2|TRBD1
TGTGCCAGCAGCTTAGACCACAGGGGCGGCTACACCTTC
CASSLDHRGGYTF
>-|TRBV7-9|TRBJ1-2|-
TGTGCCAGCTATAGGGGGTCCGGGATCTATGGCTACACCTTC
CASYRGSGIYGYTF
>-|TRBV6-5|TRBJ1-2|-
TGTGCCAGCAGTCAATACGAGGGCTATGGCTACACCTTC
CASSQYEGYGYTF
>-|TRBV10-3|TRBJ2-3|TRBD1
TGTGCCATCAGTGATAGGGACAGGTCCACAGATACGCAGTATTTT
CAISDRDRSTDTQYF
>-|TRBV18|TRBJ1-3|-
TGTGCCAGCTCGCAGTTGACGACAGCGAATGGAAACACCATATATTTT
CASSQLTTANGNTIYF
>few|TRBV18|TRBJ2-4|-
TGTGCCAGCTCACCTACCGGGACAACTTTTGCCAAAAACATTCAGTACTTC
CASSPTGTTFAKNIQYF
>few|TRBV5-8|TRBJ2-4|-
TGTGCCAGCAGCTTCCCCCGACAGGCCACCATTCAGTACTTC
CASSFPRQATIQYF
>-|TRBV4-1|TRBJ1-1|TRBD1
TGCGCCAGCAGCCACGGACAGGGTCCGCGGACTGAAGCTTTCTTT
CASSHGQGPRTEAFF
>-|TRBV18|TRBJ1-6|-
TGTGCCAGCTCACCAGGGGCAGAGGTTAATTCACCCCTCCACTTT
CASSPGAEVNSPLHF
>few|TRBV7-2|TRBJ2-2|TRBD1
TGTGCCAGCAGCGGCCGACAGGGAATCCGGGAGCTGTTTTTT
CASSGRQGIRELFF
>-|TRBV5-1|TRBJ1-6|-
TGCGCCAGCAGCCAAGACAGAGGTTCACCCCTCCACTTT
CASSQDRGSPLHF
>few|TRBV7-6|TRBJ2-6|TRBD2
TGTGCCAGCAGCACTAGACCTCCTAGCGGGGTTAGCTCTGGGGCCAACGTCCTGACTTTC
CASSTRPPSGVSSGANVLTF
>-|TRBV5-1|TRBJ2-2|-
TGCGCCAGCAGCTTGAACGCAGGGGGGACCGGGGAGCTGTTTTTT
CASSLNAGGTGELFF
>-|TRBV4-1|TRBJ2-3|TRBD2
TGCGCCAGCAGTCAGACTAGCGGGGGCGTTAGCACAGATACGCAGTATTTT
CASSQTSGGVSTDTQYF
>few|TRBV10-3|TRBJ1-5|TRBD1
TGTGCCATCAGGGAGGGACAGGGCGAGGGTCAGCCCCAGCATTTT
CAIREGQGEGQPQHF
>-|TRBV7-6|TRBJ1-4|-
TGTGCCAGCAGCTTAGGGGTGGCAGACGGGATTGAAAAACTGTTTTTT
CASSLGVADGIEKLFF
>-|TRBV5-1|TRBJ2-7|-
TGCGCCAGCAGTCCGGGACACTCCTACGAGCAGTACTTC
CASSPGHSYEQYF
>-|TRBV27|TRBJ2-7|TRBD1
TGTGCCAGCAGCTCAGGGGGAACCTACGAGCAGTACTTC
CASSSGGTYEQYF
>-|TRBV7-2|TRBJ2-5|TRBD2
TGTGCCAGCAGCTTACCCCTAGCGGGGGGGATCCAGTACTTC
CASSLPLAGGIQYF
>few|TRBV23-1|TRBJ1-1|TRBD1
TGCGCCAGCAGTCCCGCGGACAGGGACACTGAAGCTTTCTTT
CASSPADRDTEAFF
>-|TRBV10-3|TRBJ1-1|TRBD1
TGTGCCATCAGCCCTCGGGCCTCGGACAGGGGGCCGCCGAACACTGAAGCTTTCTTT
CAISPRASDRGPPNTEAFF
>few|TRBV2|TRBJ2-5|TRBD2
TGTGCCAGCAAGGTGCGGGGGGCGGAGACCCAGTACTTC
CASKVRGAETQYF
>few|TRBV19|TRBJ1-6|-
TGTGCCAGTAGTATAAACAGGCAGTATAATTCACCCCTCCACTTT
CASSINRQYNSPLHF
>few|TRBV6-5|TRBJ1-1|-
TGTGCCAGCACCCAGGGGCCGAACACTGAAGCTTTCTTT
CASTQGPNTEAFF
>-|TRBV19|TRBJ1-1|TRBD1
TGTGCCAGTAGTATAGATCCACAGGGGTTGAGAGGAGCTTTCTTT
CASSIDPQGLRGAFF
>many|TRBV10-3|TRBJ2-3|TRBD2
TGTGCCATCAGTGCGGCTAGCGGGGTGGCAGATACGCAGTATTTT
CAISAASGVADTQYF
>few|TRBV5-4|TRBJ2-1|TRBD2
TGTGCCAGCAGCTTGGGGGGCGGGGGTGAGAATGAGCAGTTCTTC
CASSLGGGGENEQFF
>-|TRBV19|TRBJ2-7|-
TGTGCCAGTAGTTCTACAGGGATTTCGTACGAGCAGTACTTC
CASSSTGISYEQYF
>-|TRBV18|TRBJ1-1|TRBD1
TGTGCCAGCTCACAGTCCCGGGACAGGGACGCTTTCTTT
CASSQSRDRDAFF
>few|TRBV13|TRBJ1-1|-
TGTGCCAGCAGCCCCTATGGGACACGGGGCACTGAAGCTTTCTTT
CASSPYGTRGTEAFF
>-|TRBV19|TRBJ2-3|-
TGTGCCAGCAGGGATTTCAGCGGCGGGATCACAGATACGCAGTATTTT
CASRDFSGGITDTQYF
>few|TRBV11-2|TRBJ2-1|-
TGTGCCAGCAGACGTATCGGACTATATGAGCAGTTCTTC
CASRRIGLYEQFF
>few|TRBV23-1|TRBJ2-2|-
TGCGCCAGCAGTCAATTGATCCAGGGGGGCACCGGGGAGCTGTTTTTT
CASSQLIQGGTGELFF
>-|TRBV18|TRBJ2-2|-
TGTGCCAGCTCACCGCAACGACAGGGAGGCACCGGGGAGCTGTTTTTT
CASSPQRQGGTGELFF
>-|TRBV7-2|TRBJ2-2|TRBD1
TGTGCCAGCAGCCCTGGACAGGGGACCGGGGAGCTGTTTTTT
CASSPGQGTGELFF
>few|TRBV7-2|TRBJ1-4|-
TGTGCCAGCAGCCCCCGGACCGCGCGGGAAGAAAAACTGTTTTTT
CASSPRTAREEKLFF
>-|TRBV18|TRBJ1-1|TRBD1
TGTGCCAGCTCAATAATGAACCGGGACAGGGTTTTCGGGAACACTGAAGCTTTCTTT
CASSIMNRDRVFGNTEAFF
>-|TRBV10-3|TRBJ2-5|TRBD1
TGTGCCATCAAGGGGACAGCCCTGGAGACCCAGTACTTC
CAIKGTALETQYF
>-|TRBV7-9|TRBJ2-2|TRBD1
TGTGCCAGCAGCCTAGAGGGACAGCGGAACACCGGGGAGCTGTTTTTT
CASSLEGQRNTGELFF
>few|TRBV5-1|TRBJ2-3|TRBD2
TGCGCCAGCAGCCCGACTAGCGGGGGGGCCAGAGATACGCAGTATTTT
CASSPTSGGARDTQYF
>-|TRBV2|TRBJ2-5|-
TGTGCCAGCACCCTCCAGGTGAAAGAGACCCAGTACTTC
CASTLQVKETQYF
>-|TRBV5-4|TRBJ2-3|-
TGTGCCAGCAGCTTGGCTTCGGCGGGGATACGCACAGATACGCAGTATTTT
CASSLASAGIRTDTQYF
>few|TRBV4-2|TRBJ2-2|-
TGTGCCAGCAGCCAACAGGGTACCGGGGAGCTGTTTTTT
CASSQQGTGELFF
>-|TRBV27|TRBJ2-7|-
TGTGCCAGCAGTCCCCGGCGGGCAGCCTACGAGCAGTACTTC
CASSPRRAAYEQYF
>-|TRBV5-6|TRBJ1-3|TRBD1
TGTGCCAGCAGCTTGGCCATCCGACAGGGGGCAACTGGAAACACCATATATTTT
CASSLAIRQGATGNTIYF
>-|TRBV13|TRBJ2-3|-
TGTGCCAGCAGCTCAACTCGCCACGCCCGCGTTACGCAGTATTTT
CASSSTRHARVTQYF
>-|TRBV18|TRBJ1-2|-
TGTGCCAGCTCACAAAAGCCGGGCTATGGCTACACCTTC
CASSQKPGYGYTF
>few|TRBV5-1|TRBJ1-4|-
TGCGCCAGCAGCTTGAACAGCCATGCAACTAATGAAAAACTGTTTTTT
CASSLNSHATNEKLFF